These 14 T cell receptor beta chains came from one sample sequenced in a study of sequential checkpoint blockade in melanoma. Treatment indicated: randomized to nivolumab then ipilimumab (arm A) or the reverse (arm B). Assay: immunoSEQ multiplex PCR; the TCRdb copy retains only in-frame clones and omits some. The repertoire consists of 8,500 to 9,500 clones, with about three quarters occurring once and the leading ten covering around 18%. This specimen consisted of CD8+ T cells sorted from blood (inferred from file names), obtained from a patient given nivolumab and ipilimumab in sequence. These receptors all stem from a human donor with melanoma.

The gene calls are TRBV6-5 and TRBJ2-7; TRBD2 matches 11 bases. This CDR3 has 15 residues. Germline lookup yields CDR1 MNHEY and CDR2 SVGAGI. The junction had 0 bases not matched to a gene; V was cut back by 2 bases and J by 0 bases. In DNA form, the CDR3 reads TGTGCCAGCAGTTACACTAGCGGGAGCTCCTACGAGCAGTACTTC. Translation gives CASSYTSGSSYEQYF.

In the case of this clone: At one of its ends the junction is not consistent with the germline gene, which may arise from a read error. The rearrangement joins TRBV7-7 to TRBJ2-5; perhaps TRBD2 as D (5 bases). CDR3 length: 13 residues. Germline V gene data show CDR1 as SSHAT and CDR2 as FNYEAQ (reference sequence). The CDR3 DNA reads TGTGCTAGCAGCTTACGGGGTGCGGAGACCCAGTACTTC. Translating gives CASSLRGAETQYF.

The gene calls are TRBV5-6 and TRBJ1-5; tentatively, D is TRBD1 (5 bases). Trimming took 4 bases from V and 6 from J, leaving 8 bases between them. This CDR3 is built from 12 residues. Germline V gene lookup returns CDR1 SGHDT and CDR2 YYEEEE. The DNA of the CDR3 is TGTGCCAGCAGCCCCGGGGGTCAGCCCCAGCATTTT. Its translation: CASSPGGQPQHF.

This clone has a handful of counts. This chain connects TRBV4-3 to TRBJ2-3, with D possibly matching TRBD2 (6 bases). Germline V gene data show CDR1 as LGHNA and CDR2 as YSLEER. V shed 0 bases and J shed 4 bases, with 8 bases lying between them. This CDR3 contains 14 residues. The CDR3 loop reads CASSQEWGADTQYF. CDR3 DNA: TGCGCCAGCAGCCAAGAATGGGGGGCAGATACGCAGTATTTT.

This rearrangement joins TRBV5-5 to TRBJ2-1; 8 nucleotides align to TRBD1. Trimming removed 5 bases from V and 4 bases from J; junction bases left unmatched: 8. The CDR3 is made up of 15 amino acids. Germline V lookup: CDR1 SGHKS, CDR2 YYEKEE (reference sequence). CDR3 in amino acids: CASRPYRGWYNEQFF. CDR3 nucleotides: TGTGCCAGCAGGCCTTACAGGGGGTGGTACAATGAGCAGTTCTTC. The entire variable domain, with the rest obtained from reference TRBV5-5 and TRBJ2-1, is as follows: DAGVTQSPTHLIKTRGQQVTLRCSPISGHKSVSWYQQVLGQGPQFIFQYYEKEERGRGNFPDRFSARQFPNYSSELNVNALLLGDSALYLCASRPYRGWYNEQFFGPGTRLTVL.

The CDR3 here is CASSDGPEGGQPQHF. CDR3 sequence (DNA): TGTGCCAGCAGTGACGGCCCGGAGGGAGGTCAGCCCCAGCATTTT. V gene TRBV6-1 combines with J gene TRBJ1-5; D gene uncertain. V was trimmed by 3 bases and J by 6 bases, leaving 15 bases between them. The germline CDR1 and CDR2 sequences are MNHNS and SASEGT. The CDR3 has 15 amino acids.

This chain joins TRBV6-1 and TRBJ2-1; 10 bases map to TRBD2. In germline, CDR1 is MNHNS, CDR2 SASEGT. V lost 6 bases and J lost 2; bases outside the gene matches: 4. This CDR3 region has 15 residues. CDR3 residues: CASRFSGGTYNEQFF. The CDR3 region has the DNA TGTGCCAGCAGGTTTAGCGGGGGGACCTACAATGAGCAGTTCTTC.

This sequence joins TRBV4-1 and TRBJ2-7; perhaps TRBD2 as D (6 bases). Germline lookup yields CDR1 MGHRA and CDR2 YSYEKL. CDR3 length equals 15 residues. V gave up 0 bases and J gave up 1 base, with 10 bases separating them. CDR3 sequence: CASSQEEGESYEQYF. The DNA of the CDR3 is TGCGCCAGCAGCCAAGAGGAGGGAGAGTCCTACGAGCAGTACTTC.

The chain is built from TRBV7-2 and TRBJ2-4; tentatively, D is TRBD1 (5 bases). V was clipped by 5 bases and J by 1 base, with 18 bases between them. This CDR3 comprises 17 residues. Germline V gene lookup returns CDR1 SGHTA and CDR2 FQGNSA. Here the CDR3 DNA reads TGTGCCAGCAGCCCGACGACACTCAGGGTGGCCAAAAACATTCAGTACTTC. It translates to CASSPTTLRVAKNIQYF.

This sequence joins TRBV28 and TRBJ2-7; D uncertain. From germline, CDR1 is MDHEN and CDR2 SYDVKM. The CDR3 loop spans 12 amino acids. V was trimmed by 2 bases and J by 6 bases, leaving 8 bases between them. The CDR3 region is CASSLVQREQYF. The CDR3, as DNA: TGTGCCAGCAGTTTAGTCCAGCGCGAGCAGTACTTC. Together with reference TRBV28 and TRBJ2-7, the CDR3 gives the full variable domain: DVKVTQSSRYLVKRTGEKVFLECVQDMDHENMFWYRQDPGLGLRLIYFSYDVKMKEKGDIPEGYSVSREKKERFSLILESASTNQTSMYLCASSLVQREQYFGPGTRLTVT.

The rearrangement uses TRBV5-4 and TRBJ2-3; D uncertain. This CDR3 has 14 amino acids. CDR1 and CDR2 from the germline V gene are SGHNT and YYREEE (reference sequence). V was pared by 4 bases and J by 6 bases, with 15 bases between. The CDR3 bases are TGTGCCAGCAGCGTCAATGATGGAGAGGATACGCAGTATTTT. It codes for CASSVNDGEDTQYF.

The J gene is TRBJ2-7, the V gene TRBV27; a weak D match, TRBD2 (5 bases). Germline CDR1 and CDR2: MNHEY and SMNVEV (reference sequence). This CDR3 region has 11 residues. V lost 8 bases and J lost 6, with 11 bases in between. The CDR3 bases are TGTGCCAGCCGAGTGGGAGCCGAGCAGTACTTC. It translates to CASRVGAEQYF.

The J gene is TRBJ2-1, the V gene TRBV6-4; no clear D gene. Germline-derived CDR1 and CDR2 are MRHNA and SNTAGT. The CDR3 is made up of 15 amino acids. The ends were cut back, 1 base at V and 6 bases at J, with 13 bases in the middle. CDR3 sequence (DNA): TGTGCCAGCAGTGACTTCGCAGGTTCCCTCAATGAGCAGTTCTTC. Its translation is CASSDFAGSLNEQFF.

This chain links TRBV7-9 with TRBJ1-6; the D gene is possibly TRBD1 (6 bases). Trimming removed 5 bases at V and 8 bases at J, with 16 bases between. Germline assignment: CDR1 SEHNR and CDR2 FQNEAQ (reference sequence). The length of the CDR3 is 15 residues. CDR3 DNA: TGTGCCAGCAGCCCAGTTGGGGGCATCGATTCACCCCTCCACTTT. It yields the protein CASSPVGGIDSPLHF.